The 9 T cell receptor beta chains below were found in one sample sequenced in a study of CD8 T cells in Susac syndrome. Random-hexamer reverse transcription was applied to about 0.45 to 1 ug RNA. TCRdb reprocessed the immunoSEQ multiplex PCR reads via MiXCR and lists one record per CDR3 protein. The table lists over 130,000 distinct CDR3 sequences, roughly 95% of them singletons. The source material was CD4+ T cells from PBMCs. The receptors derive from a human donor with multiple sclerosis.

The chain links TRBV2 to TRBJ2-3, with D possibly TRBD2 on 6 matching bases. This CDR3 comprises 15 residues. Trimming took off 6 bases at V and 1 base at J, with 14 bases between the two ends. The germline gives CDR1 SNHLY, CDR2 FYNNEI. CDR3 DNA: TGTGCCAGCAGAGACTGGGAGGTTGGCACAGATACGCAGTATTTT. Its protein is CASRDWEVGTDTQYF.

The rearrangement joins TRBV20-1 to TRBJ2-5, with 11 bases fitting TRBD2. Trimming at V came to 0 bases and at J to 0 bases, leaving 12 bases not matched to a gene. Germline V gene lookup returns CDR1 DFQATT and CDR2 SNEGSKA (reference sequence). The CDR3 consists of 19 residues. CDR3 bases: TGCAGTGCTAGAGATCGTCTAGCGGGGGGCTCGTACCACCAAGAGACCCAGTACTTC. Translated, it gives CSARDRLAGGSYHQETQYF.

This clonotype was observed a handful of times. The rearrangement uses TRBV27 and TRBJ2-7; 7 bases fit TRBD2. This CDR3 has 13 residues. V was clipped by 2 bases and J by 4 bases; unmatched bases: 2. Germline V gene sequence: CDR1 MNHEY, CDR2 SMNVEV (reference sequence). Here the CDR3 DNA reads TGTGCCAGCAGTTTACAGGGAGGGTACGAGCAGTACTTC. This gives the protein CASSLQGGYEQYF.

This clonotype has a single count. An end of the junction differs from the germline gene, which may be a read error. The CDR3 nucleotides are TGTGCTAGCAGCCCCCGCCCGGGGGCCCACCCCACAGATACGCAGTATTTT. Its protein is CASSPRPGAHPTDTQYF. J is TRBJ2-3 and V is TRBV7-7; D tentatively reads TRBD1 or TRBD2 (6 bases each). CDR3 length equals 17 residues. The germline gives CDR1 SSHAT, CDR2 FNYEAQ (reference sequence).

The V call is TRBV5-6, the J call TRBJ1-2; a possible D gene is TRBD1 (5 bases). Germline V gene sequence: CDR1 SGHDT, CDR2 YYEEEE. The CDR3 loop spans 14 amino acids. V dropped 3 bases and J dropped 7 bases, with 16 bases sitting between them. The CDR3 DNA reads TGTGCCAGCAGCTCAGGAGGCAGGGAGGGTGGCTACACCTTC. Translating it yields CASSSGGREGGYTF.

The rearrangement links TRBV18 to TRBJ1-1; D is perhaps TRBD1 (5 bases). V was cut by 3 bases and J by 6 bases, with 14 bases left in between. In germline, CDR1 is KGHSH, CDR2 LQKENI. The CDR3 loop spans 14 amino acids. The CDR3 region is CASSPLPGPAEAFF. The CDR3 nucleotides are TGTGCCAGCTCACCTTTGCCGGGACCGGCTGAAGCTTTCTTT.

The J gene is TRBJ1-3, the V gene TRBV29-1; D is possibly TRBD1 (5 bases). The germline V gene encodes CDR1 SQVTM and CDR2 ANQGSEA. The CDR3 length is 18 residues. V lost 0 bases and J 3 bases, leaving 21 bases between the germline ends. The CDR3 bases are TGCAGCGTTGAAGATCTCGGTGAGGGACGGGTGGATGGAAACACCATATATTTT. Translating it yields CSVEDLGEGRVDGNTIYF.

Written as DNA, the CDR3 is TGTGCCACCAGCAGAGAAGTTGCGGGGTCCAATGAGCAGTTCTTC. It specifies CATSREVAGSNEQFF. The rearrangement joins TRBV15 to TRBJ2-1, with D perhaps matching TRBD2 (6 bases). V gave up 0 bases and J gave up 6 bases, with 12 bases separating them. CDR1 LNHNV and CDR2 YYDKDF come from the germline V gene (reference sequence). This CDR3 has 15 residues. The variable domain in full, with the rest retrieved from reference TRBV15 and TRBJ2-1, is DAMVIQNPRYQVTQFGKPVTLSCSQTLNHNVMYWYQQKSSQAPKLLFHYYDKDFNNEADTPDNFQSRRPNTSFCFLDIRSPGLGDTAMYLCATSREVAGSNEQFFGPGTRLTVL.

This clonotype was found once. The rearrangement uses TRBV27 and TRBJ2-7; 8 nucleotides agree with TRBD1. Germline trimming cut 6 bases from V and 1 base from J; bases unmatched to any gene: 5. Germline V gene sequence: CDR1 MNHEY, CDR2 SMNVEV (reference sequence). The CDR3 has 14 residues. CDR3 sequence reads: CASRPQGDSYEQYF. CDR3 bases: TGTGCCAGCAGACCACAGGGGGATTCCTACGAGCAGTACTTC.